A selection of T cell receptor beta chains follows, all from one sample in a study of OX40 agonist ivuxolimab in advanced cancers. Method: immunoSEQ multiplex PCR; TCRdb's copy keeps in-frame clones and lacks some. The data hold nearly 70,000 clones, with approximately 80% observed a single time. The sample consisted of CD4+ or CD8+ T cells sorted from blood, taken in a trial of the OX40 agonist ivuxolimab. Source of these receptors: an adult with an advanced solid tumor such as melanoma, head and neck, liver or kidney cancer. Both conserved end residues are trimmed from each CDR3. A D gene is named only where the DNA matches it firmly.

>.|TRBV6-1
ASSRTDTQY
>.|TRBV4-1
ASSQGGGTNTEAF
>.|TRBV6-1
ASSLGPASYEQY
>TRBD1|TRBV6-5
ASNRDRDETQY
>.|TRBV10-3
AISESENYGYT
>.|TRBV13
ASSLRTGGYT
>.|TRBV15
ATSREVTGNSPLH
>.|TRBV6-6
ASMGGAETQY
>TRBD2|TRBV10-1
ASSDPTSGGVRNEQF
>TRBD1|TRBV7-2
ASSLHRGPDYGYT
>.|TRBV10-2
ASSDLWSNQPQH
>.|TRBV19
ASSIKGLVGPSGANVLT
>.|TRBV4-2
ASSSMAISTEAF
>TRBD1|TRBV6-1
ASRLMTGGQETQY
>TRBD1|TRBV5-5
ASSPTGKNTEAF
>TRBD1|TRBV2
ASSRDRGSVRTEAF
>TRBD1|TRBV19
ASSMGTGVRTEAF
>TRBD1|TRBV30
AVSRQGVSTDTQY